Below, 19 T cell receptor beta chains from the same sample are listed, as sequenced in a study of shared clonotypes between healthy human individuals. Measured with immunoSEQ multiplex PCR; TCRdb has only the in-frame clones, and not every one. The sample comprises just over 2,000,000 clones, approximately 95% of which are singletons, and about 0.13% rests with the top ten. The sequencing input was naive CD4+ T cells sorted from blood. As for subset: CD45RA+ positively selected. The receptor set was obtained from a young man in good health.

With regard to this clone: Within the sample, other DNA sequences also encode this same CDR3. This chain links TRBV2 with TRBJ2-2; D call uncertain. The germline gives CDR1 SNHLY, CDR2 FYNNEI. The V end was cut by 6 bases, the J end by 5 bases, with 10 bases between. The CDR3 sequence is 13 residues long. CDR3 loop: CASRPGRTGELFF. DNA of the CDR3: TGTGCCAGCAGACCCGGGCGGACCGGGGAGCTGTTTTTT.

The CDR3 DNA sequence: TGTGCCAGCAACCGTCCCGGGACAGGGACCTACGAGCAGTACTTC. This codes for CASNRPGTGTYEQYF. This sequence joins TRBV7-2 and TRBJ2-7, with 9 bases that match TRBD1. This CDR3 is 15 amino acids long. Trimming took 7 bases from V and 2 from J; bases not matched to a gene: 9. Per the germline V gene, CDR1 is SGHTA and CDR2 is FQGNSA.

The chain is built from TRBV4-2 and TRBJ1-2, with 7 bases lining up with TRBD1. CDR1 LGHNA and CDR2 YNFKEQ come from the germline V gene. The CDR3 spans 14 residues. V lost 4 bases to trimming and J lost 2 bases; unmatched junction nucleotides: 4. The CDR3 protein is CASSLDRANYGYTF. As DNA, the CDR3 is TGTGCCAGCAGCCTAGACAGGGCGAACTATGGCTACACCTTC.

In the case of this clone: Different DNA sequences within this sample yield the same CDR3. The V gene is TRBV6-5, the J gene TRBJ1-3, with 9 positions matching TRBD1. V dropped 5 bases and J dropped 2; count of bases not matched to a gene: 1. The CDR3 length is 14 residues. Germline CDR1 is MNHEY and CDR2 is SVGAGI. CDR3 sequence (DNA): TGTGCCAGCAGTCGGACAGGGGCTGGAAACACCATATATTTT. Amino acids: CASSRTGAGNTIYF.

This chain connects TRBV6-1 to TRBJ2-2; 8 nucleotides agree with TRBD1. V dropped 6 bases and J dropped 13; count of bases not matched to a gene: 10. CDR3 length equals 13 residues. Germline assignment: CDR1 MNHNS and CDR2 SASEGT. CDR3 sequence: CASSERQGIGLFF. For the CDR3, the DNA is TGTGCCAGCAGCGAACGACAGGGGATAGGGCTGTTTTTT.

The chain joins TRBV7-8 to TRBJ1-5, with D unresolved. CDR1 is SGHVS and CDR2 is FQNEAQ in the germline V gene. The CDR3 length is 13 residues. Trimming left V 8 bases short and J 4 bases short, with 12 bases between. The CDR3 DNA reads as TGTGCCAGCGGGCAGACTCGGAATCAGCCCCAGCATTTT. This encodes CASGQTRNQPQHF.

This clone was recorded once. The gene calls are TRBV6-1 and TRBJ2-4, with a tentative D call TRBD2 (5 bases). The V end was cut by 3 bases, the J end by 3 bases, with 12 bases between. This CDR3 is 15 amino acids long. Germline V gives CDR1 MNHNS, CDR2 SASEGT. DNA of the CDR3: TGTGCCAGCAGTGAGGAAGGGCGGGTCAAAAACATTCAGTACTTC. Translated: CASSEEGRVKNIQYF.

This clone was seen once. The V gene is TRBV5-1, the J gene TRBJ1-2, with 12 bases aligning to TRBD1. This CDR3 comprises 16 residues. V lost 3 bases, J lost 6 bases, and 9 bases stayed unmatched. Germline V lookup: CDR1 SGHRS, CDR2 YFSETQ. The CDR3 here is CASSSTGQGALNGYTF. Here the CDR3 DNA reads TGCGCCAGCAGCTCGACGGGACAGGGGGCGCTGAATGGCTACACCTTC.

This clone was seen a single time. The chain uses TRBV10-3 and TRBJ1-6; TRBD1 is a possible D gene (5 bases). CDR3 length: 15 residues. V dropped 4 bases and J dropped 5 bases, with 12 bases sitting between them. CDR1 and CDR2 (germline): ENHRY, SYGVKD. The DNA of the CDR3 is TGTGCCATCAGTGCCAGGGACGGAGATAATTCACCCCTCCACTTT. Amino acid sequence: CAISARDGDNSPLHF.

The chain uses TRBV6-1 and TRBJ1-1, with TRBD1 matching 7 bases. The V and J ends lost 2 bases and 4 bases, in that order; junction bases with no gene match: 7. The CDR3 sequence is 15 residues long. In germline, CDR1 is MNHNS, CDR2 SASEGT. The DNA for the CDR3 is TGTGCCAGCAGTGAATGGGGAGGGGGCGGCACTGAAGCTTTCTTT. Its protein product is CASSEWGGGGTEAFF.

Of note for this clone: Other DNA sequences within the sample encode an identical CDR3. The genes are TRBV4-3 and TRBJ2-3, with D hard to call. The CDR3 covers 14 residues. Germline CDR1 reads LGHNA; CDR2 reads YSLEER. Trimming stripped 0 bases from V and 1 base from J, with 5 bases between. DNA for the CDR3: TGCGCCAGCAGCCAAGAAGGAGGCACAGATACGCAGTATTTT. Its protein product is CASSQEGGTDTQYF.

The chain links TRBV14 to TRBJ2-7; 7 bases align to TRBD2. J was trimmed by 6 bases and V by 1 base; bases with no gene match: 0. The length of the CDR3 is 12 residues. Germline values: CDR1 SGHDN, CDR2 FVKESK. The CDR3 coding sequence is TGTGCCAGCAGCCAAGGCGGGAGCGAGCAGTACTTC. It yields the protein CASSQGGSEQYF.

This clone was recorded only once. The junction shows a germline mismatch at one end, possibly a read error. The chain couples TRBV7-7 to TRBJ2-2, with D perhaps TRBD2 (6 bases). Germline assignment: CDR1 SSHAT and CDR2 FNYEAQ (reference sequence). The CDR3 extends over 15 amino acids. As DNA, the CDR3 is TGTGCTAGCAGCTTGACGGAGGGCCAGGGCGGGGAGCTGTTTTTT. Residues: CASSLTEGQGGELFF.

The chain links TRBV6-6 to TRBJ2-4; 8 nucleotides agree with TRBD1. The CDR3 sequence is 15 residues long. Unmatched junction bases numbered 7, after V lost 5 bases and J lost 4 bases. Looked up from germline, CDR1 is MNHNY and CDR2 is SVGAGI (reference sequence). CDR3 region: CASSRGQGEKNIQYF. As DNA, the CDR3 is TGTGCCAGCAGTCGCGGACAGGGAGAAAAAAACATTCAGTACTTC.

In the case of this clone: This CDR3 is also generated by other DNA sequences in the sample. The V gene is TRBV29-1, the J gene TRBJ1-1; weak D call: TRBD1 (5 bases). The V end lost 6 bases, the J end lost 1 base, and 6 bases lay between the germline ends. Germline CDR1 is SQVTM and CDR2 is ANQGSEA. CDR3 length: 11 residues. CDR3 amino acids: CSVGENTEAFF. Here the CDR3 DNA reads TGCAGCGTAGGGGAGAACACTGAAGCTTTCTTT.

J is TRBJ2-4 and V is TRBV4-2, with 10 bases matching TRBD1. Germline assignment: CDR1 LGHNA and CDR2 YNFKEQ. With 4 bases clipped from V and 2 bases from J, the junction kept 20 bases outside the gene matches. The CDR3 runs to 21 residues. The chain's CDR3 is CASSPGGATGGVLGTKNIQYF. In DNA, the CDR3 is TGTGCCAGCAGCCCGGGCGGAGCGACAGGGGGCGTGTTGGGGACCAAAAACATTCAGTACTTC.

The V gene is TRBV30, the J gene TRBJ1-1; D call uncertain. This CDR3 is 15 amino acids long. The germline V gene encodes CDR1 GTSNPN and CDR2 SVGIG (reference sequence). The V gene lost 3 bases and the J gene lost 1 base, with 15 bases spanning the gap. The CDR3 DNA reads TGTGCCTGGAGGGCAGCGGGCAGCAAGAACACTGAAGCTTTCTTT. It codes for CAWRAAGSKNTEAFF.

The chain couples TRBV6-1 to TRBJ2-3; no definite D call. Trimming pared 10 bases from V and 4 bases from J, leaving 12 bases between. The CDR3 is made up of 12 amino acids. Germline assignment: CDR1 MNHNS and CDR2 SASEGT. The DNA of the CDR3 is TGTGCCATCCGATCGTCAGCAGATACGCAGTATTTT. Translation: CAIRSSADTQYF.

This chain joins TRBV28 and TRBJ2-7; 11 nucleotides align to TRBD1. Germline V CDR1 and CDR2: MDHEN, SYDVKM. This CDR3 has 15 residues. With V trimmed by 4 bases and J by 4 bases, 6 bases remained unmatched. The DNA of the CDR3 is TGTGCCAGCAGTTCCAGGACAGGGGGCTGGTACGAGCAGTACTTC. Protein product: CASSSRTGGWYEQYF.